This T cell receptor (beta chain) was sequenced in a study of blood T cell repertoires in COVID-19. Study background: Some COVID-19 samples were acute and others convalescent; all came from the United States, Italy and Spain. Sources were T cells, B-cell-depleted T cells, or PBMCs; the material itself was cDNA or gDNA.

In the original processing: The assay estimated nucleated cells by amplifying reference gene primers. Data came from immunoSEQ multiplex PCR; TCRdb stores just in-frame clones and leaves some out. Clone size and V and J calls were adopted from that table, with D and trimming inferred from the DNA. Of around 310,000 clones listed, roughly 90% are singletons. The V end lost 7 bases, the J end lost 10 bases, and 11 bases lay between the germline ends. The germline CDR1 and CDR2 sequences are ENHRY and SYGVKD. The CDR3 runs 11 residues. The rearrangement links TRBV10-3 to TRBJ2-1; D possibly corresponds to TRBD1 (5 bases). The TCR sequence derives from a woman aged 50 to 60 with active or convalescent COVID-19. The sample taken for sequencing was peripheral blood. In DNA, the CDR3 is TGTGCCATCAAAGCGAACAGGGAGCAGTTCTTC. Encoded protein: CAIKANREQFF.